Each of the 17 T cell receptor beta chains below was sequenced from the same sample in a study of CD4 T cells in relation to SARS-CoV-2 and coronaviruses (dated by TCRdb to about 2021). Library generation was performed with the immunoSEQ multiplex PCR assay. This immuneACCESS table, as held by TCRdb, lists in-frame sequences with V and J called but not all clones. Of the missing ones, under half trace to an unresolved V gene in checked studies; the others have no known cause. In all, the sample holds about 21,000 clones, and about 69% of those were seen once. Of the sample, 8% to 13% is held by the ten largest clones. The antigens these receptors bind are not known. CD4+ T cells from unexposed donors were collected before the COVID-19 pandemic (2011-2018). The EasySep CD4+ T cell isolation kit was used to isolate CD4+ T cells once the cultures had run for about 11 days. Sequencing input: CD4+ T cells from PBMCs, cultured in vitro. The receptors originated from a human donor in good health.

This clone was counted between two and nine times. This chain uses TRBV6-6 with TRBJ2-1; D is unclear. Trimming removed 6 bases at V and 4 bases at J, with 10 bases between. There are 13 residues in the CDR3. CDR1 and CDR2 (germline): MNHNY, SVGAGI (reference sequence). The CDR3 reads CASRPGRYNEQFF. The CDR3 DNA follows: TGTGCCAGCAGACCTGGGCGATACAATGAGCAGTTCTTC.

The V call is TRBV19, the J call TRBJ1-4; 10 bases are a match to TRBD1. Germline V CDR1 and CDR2: LNHDA, SQIVND (reference sequence). The V segment lost 6 bases and the J segment 5 bases; nucleotides outside the gene matches: 6. The CDR3 sequence is 15 residues long. As DNA, the CDR3 is TGTGCCAGTAGAACCGGGACAGGGGAGAATGAAAAACTGTTTTTT. It encodes CASRTGTGENEKLFF.

Written as DNA, the CDR3 is TGTGCCAGCAGGCGCCCTGGAGGAAAAGGCCGAGACAATGAGCAGTTCTTC. Protein: CASRRPGGKGRDNEQFF. This rearrangement joins TRBV3-1 (or the pseudogene TRBV3-2) to TRBJ2-1, with D tentatively TRBD2 (5 bases). Germline CDR1 LGHDT, CDR2 YNNKEL (reference sequence). The CDR3 loop spans 17 amino acids. V was cut by 6 bases and J by 5 bases, with 23 bases left in between.

The chain is built from TRBV9 and TRBJ2-5; TRBD2 might be the D (6 bases). The CDR3 is 16 amino acids. Germline V gene data show CDR1 as SGDLS and CDR2 as YYNGEE. The germline V and J ends were trimmed by 3 bases and 1 base, with 16 bases remaining between them. As DNA, the CDR3 is TGTGCCAGCAGCGGCCCGGAGGGACGGAGCCAAGAGACCCAGTACTTC. Its protein is CASSGPEGRSQETQYF.

This chain joins TRBV11-3 and TRBJ2-3, with 8 bases lining up with TRBD2. The germline gives CDR1 SGHNT, CDR2 YENEEA. CDR3 length: 17 residues. After removal of 5 bases from V and 3 bases from J, the junction contained 13 bases not matched to a gene. CDR3 DNA: TGTGCCAGCAGCCTGCGATTTCTGGCGGGGGGAACAGATACGCAGTATTTT. Translation: CASSLRFLAGGTDTQYF.

V gene TRBV9 combines with J gene TRBJ1-6, with TRBD1 matching over 8 bases. CDR1 is SGDLS, CDR2 YYNGEE, per germline. This CDR3 is built from 15 residues. V trimming: 1 base; J trimming: 9 bases; junction bases outside the gene matches: 6. The CDR3 bases are TGTGCCAGCAGCGTAACCGCGACAGGGGTTTCACCCCTCCACTTT. Translated: CASSVTATGVSPLHF.

The rearrangement links TRBV6-1 to TRBJ1-1; D unclear. Germline assignment: CDR1 MNHNS and CDR2 SASEGT. The CDR3 has 13 residues. With 1 base removed from V and 1 base from J, the gap between germline ends came to 4 bases. This CDR3 reads CASSEVGNTEAFF. The CDR3 coding sequence is TGTGCCAGCAGTGAAGTTGGGAACACTGAAGCTTTCTTT.

The chain recombines TRBV6-2 or TRBV6-3 with TRBJ1-2; D may be TRBD1 (6 bases). Per the germline V gene, CDR1 is MNHEY and CDR2 is SVGEGT. The CDR3 runs to 14 residues. Trimming cost V 6 bases and J 4 bases, with 15 bases left between them. The CDR3 nucleotides are TGTGCCAGCAGGCCTTACAGGGACGGCTATGGCTACACCTTC. Translating gives CASRPYRDGYGYTF.

This clone has more than one count but fewer than ten. V is TRBV11-2 and J is TRBJ1-2; the D gene is possibly TRBD1 (5 bases). The CDR3 length is 14 residues. Germline lookup yields CDR1 SGHAT and CDR2 FQNNGV. V shed 0 bases and J shed 4 bases, with 9 bases lying between them. This CDR3 is CASSLDRGGYGYTF. The CDR3 coding sequence is TGTGCCAGCAGCTTAGATCGGGGGGGCTATGGCTACACCTTC.

This clone has just one count. V and J are TRBV19 and TRBJ1-5; D perhaps matches TRBD1 (6 bases). CDR1 and CDR2 (germline): LNHDA, SQIVND (reference sequence). The germline V and J ends were trimmed by 5 bases and 4 bases, with 18 bases remaining between them. The CDR3 consists of 16 residues. The CDR3 region is CASSFRTASSNQPQHF. The CDR3 region has the DNA TGTGCCAGTAGTTTCCGGACAGCGAGTTCGAATCAGCCCCAGCATTTT.

The chain couples TRBV27 to TRBJ2-3; D not certain. Germline assignment: CDR1 MNHEY and CDR2 SMNVEV (reference sequence). The CDR3 is 14 residues long. Trimming removed 3 bases at V and 4 bases at J, with 11 bases between. As DNA, the CDR3 is TGTGCCAGCAGTTTCGTGGGGATGGCAGATACGCAGTATTTT. As protein: CASSFVGMADTQYF.

This clone was seen only a few times. This sequence joins TRBV14 and TRBJ2-2; TRBD1 might be the D (5 bases). Trimming removed 6 bases from V and 7 bases from J, with 12 bases in between. Germline CDR1 and CDR2: SGHDN and FVKESK. The CDR3 covers 13 residues. The CDR3 loop is CASRPQGRGELFF. The CDR3 DNA is TGTGCCAGCAGACCGCAGGGCCGCGGGGAGCTGTTTTTT.

The chain combines TRBV9 with TRBJ2-7; the D call may be TRBD1 or TRBD2 (7 bases each). This CDR3 contains 15 residues. The germline V gene encodes CDR1 SGDLS and CDR2 YYNGEE. Trimming pared 4 bases from V and 2 bases from J, leaving 16 bases between. CDR3 bases: TGTGCCAGCAGCCAGGGGGACTATCCACCCTACGAGCAGTACTTC. It codes for CASSQGDYPPYEQYF.

The rearrangement links TRBV2 to TRBJ1-3; D gene uncertain. Germline V gene data show CDR1 as SNHLY and CDR2 as FYNNEI. This CDR3 has 15 residues. The V end lost 6 bases, the J end lost 0 bases, and 12 bases lay between the germline ends. CDR3 protein: CASRRTLDSGNTIYF. CDR3 nucleotide sequence: TGTGCCAGCAGAAGGACGTTAGACTCTGGAAACACCATATATTTT.

The V call is TRBV2, the J call TRBJ2-5; no definite D call. The germline V and J ends were trimmed by 3 bases and 5 bases, with 13 bases remaining between them. The germline gives CDR1 SNHLY, CDR2 FYNNEI. The CDR3 runs to 14 residues. CDR3 amino acids: CASSEQAAQETQYF. In DNA form, the CDR3 reads TGTGCCAGCAGTGAGCAGGCCGCCCAGGAGACCCAGTACTTC.

This chain joins TRBV12-3 or TRBV12-4 and TRBJ1-6; a weak D match, TRBD1 (5 bases). This CDR3 is built from 13 residues. Trimming removed 2 bases from V and 14 bases from J, with 13 bases in between. CDR3 in DNA: TGTGCCAGCAGTTTATCCCAGGGTTGGGCCCTCCACTTT. This gives the protein CASSLSQGWALHF.

This chain connects TRBV6-5 to TRBJ1-1; D is possibly TRBD1 (5 bases). Trimming pared 6 bases from V and 6 bases from J, leaving 20 bases between. Looked up from germline, CDR1 is MNHEY and CDR2 is SVGAGI. This CDR3 has 15 residues. The CDR3 sequence is CASSGATPLGAEAFF. The CDR3 nucleotides are TGTGCCAGCAGCGGGGCAACCCCCCTCGGCGCTGAAGCTTTCTTT.